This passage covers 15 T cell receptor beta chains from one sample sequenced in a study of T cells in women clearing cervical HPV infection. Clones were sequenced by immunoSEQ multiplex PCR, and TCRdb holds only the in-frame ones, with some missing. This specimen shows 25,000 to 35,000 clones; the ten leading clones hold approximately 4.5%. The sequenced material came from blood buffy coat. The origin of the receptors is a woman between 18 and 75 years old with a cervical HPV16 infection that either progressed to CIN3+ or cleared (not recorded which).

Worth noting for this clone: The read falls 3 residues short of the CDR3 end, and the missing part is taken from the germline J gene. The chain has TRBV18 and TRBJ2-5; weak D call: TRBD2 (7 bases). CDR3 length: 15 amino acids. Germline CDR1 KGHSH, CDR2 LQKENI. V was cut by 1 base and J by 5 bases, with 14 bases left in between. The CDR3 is CASSPLRGAGETQYF. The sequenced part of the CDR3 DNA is TGTGCCAGCTCACCACTACGGGGGGCAGGGGAGACC.

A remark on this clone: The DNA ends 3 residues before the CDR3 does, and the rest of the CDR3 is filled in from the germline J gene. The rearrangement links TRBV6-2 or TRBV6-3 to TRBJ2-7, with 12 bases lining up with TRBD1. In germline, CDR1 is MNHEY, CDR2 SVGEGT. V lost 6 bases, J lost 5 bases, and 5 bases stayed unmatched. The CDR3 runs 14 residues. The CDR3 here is CASRGQGAVDEQYF. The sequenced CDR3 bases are TGTGCCAGCAGGGGACAGGGGGCGGTTGACGAG.

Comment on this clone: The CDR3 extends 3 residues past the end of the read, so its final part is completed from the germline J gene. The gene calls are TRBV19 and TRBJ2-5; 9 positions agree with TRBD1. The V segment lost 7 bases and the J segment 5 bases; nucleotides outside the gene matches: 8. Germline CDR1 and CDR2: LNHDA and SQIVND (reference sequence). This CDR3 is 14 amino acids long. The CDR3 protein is CASTPGTGHETQYF. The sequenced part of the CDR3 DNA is TGTGCCAGTACCCCCGGGACAGGGCACGAGACC.

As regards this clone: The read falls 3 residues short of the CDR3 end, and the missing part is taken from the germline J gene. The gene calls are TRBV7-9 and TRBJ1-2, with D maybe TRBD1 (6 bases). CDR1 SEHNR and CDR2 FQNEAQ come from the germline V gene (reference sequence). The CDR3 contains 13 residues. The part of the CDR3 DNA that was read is TGTGCCAGCAGCTTATCTAGGGACACCGGC. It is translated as CASSLSRDTG. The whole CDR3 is CASSLSRDTGYTF.

CDR3 DNA (partial): TGTGCCAGCAGCTTGTGGGGCCCGGGCGTCTACGAG. Protein: CASSLWGPGVYE. The whole CDR3 region reads CASSLWGPGVYEQYF. The chain links TRBV5-6 to TRBJ2-7, with a weak D call TRBD1 (5 bases). The CDR3 end lies 3 residues beyond the end of the read and is filled in from the germline J gene. CDR1 SGHDT and CDR2 YYEEEE come from the germline V gene. The CDR3 length is 15 residues. V was cut by 1 base and J by 3 bases, with 14 bases left in between.

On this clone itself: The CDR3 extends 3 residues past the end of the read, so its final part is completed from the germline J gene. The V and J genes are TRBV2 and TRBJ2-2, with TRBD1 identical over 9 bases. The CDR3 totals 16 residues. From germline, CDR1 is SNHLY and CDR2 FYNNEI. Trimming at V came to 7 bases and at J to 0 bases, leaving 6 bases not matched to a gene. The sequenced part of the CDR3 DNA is TGTGCCAGCACCGAACAGGGGGCTGCGAACACCGGGGAG. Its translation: CASTEQGAANTGE. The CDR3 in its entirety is CASTEQGAANTGELFF. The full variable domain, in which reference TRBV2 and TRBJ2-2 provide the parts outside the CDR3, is EPEVTQTPSHQVTQMGQEVILRCVPISNHLYFYWYRQILGQKVEFLVSFYNNEISEKSEIFDDQFSVERPDGSNFTLKIRSTKLEDSAMYFCASTEQGAANTGELFFGEGSRLTVL.

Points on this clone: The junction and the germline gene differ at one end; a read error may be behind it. CDR3 DNA (partial): TGTGCCAGCACTGAACAAGGCATGAACACTGAA. It translates to CASTEQGMNTE. From start to end, the CDR3 is CASTEQGMNTEAFF. The chain carries TRBV2 and TRBJ1-1; no clear D gene. The read terminates 3 residues ahead of where the CDR3 ends, so the germline J gene completes it. The CDR3 runs 14 residues. In germline, CDR1 is SNHLY, CDR2 FYNNEI.

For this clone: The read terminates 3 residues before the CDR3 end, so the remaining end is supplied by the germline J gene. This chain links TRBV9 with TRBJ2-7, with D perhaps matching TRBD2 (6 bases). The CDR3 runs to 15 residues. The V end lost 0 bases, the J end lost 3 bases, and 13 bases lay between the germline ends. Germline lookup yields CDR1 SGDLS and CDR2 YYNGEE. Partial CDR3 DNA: TGTGCCAGCAGCGTAGAGTTGGAGGGGTACTACGAG. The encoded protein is CASSVELEGYYE. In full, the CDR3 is CASSVELEGYYEQYF.

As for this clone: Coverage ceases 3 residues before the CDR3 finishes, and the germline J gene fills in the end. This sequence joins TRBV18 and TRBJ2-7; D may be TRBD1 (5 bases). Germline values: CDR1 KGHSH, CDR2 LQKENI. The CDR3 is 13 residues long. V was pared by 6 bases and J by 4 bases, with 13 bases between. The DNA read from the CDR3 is TGTGCCAGCTCCCTCGACAGAAAATACGAG. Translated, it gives CASSLDRKYE. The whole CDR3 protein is CASSLDRKYEQYF. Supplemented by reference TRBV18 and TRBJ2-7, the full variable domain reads NAGVMQNPRHLVRRRGQEARLRCSPMKGHSHVYWYRQLPEEGLKFMVYLQKENIIDESGMPKERFSAEFPKEGPSILRIQQVVRGDSAAYFCASSLDRKYEQYFGPGTRLTVT.

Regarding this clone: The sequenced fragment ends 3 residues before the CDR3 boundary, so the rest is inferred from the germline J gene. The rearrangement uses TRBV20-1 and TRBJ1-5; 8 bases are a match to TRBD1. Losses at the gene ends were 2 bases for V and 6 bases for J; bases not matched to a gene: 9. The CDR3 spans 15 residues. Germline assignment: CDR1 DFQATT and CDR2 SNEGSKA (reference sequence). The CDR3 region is CSARYRTGRFQPQHF. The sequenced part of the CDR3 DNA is TGCAGTGCTAGATATCGGACAGGGCGGTTTCAGCCC.

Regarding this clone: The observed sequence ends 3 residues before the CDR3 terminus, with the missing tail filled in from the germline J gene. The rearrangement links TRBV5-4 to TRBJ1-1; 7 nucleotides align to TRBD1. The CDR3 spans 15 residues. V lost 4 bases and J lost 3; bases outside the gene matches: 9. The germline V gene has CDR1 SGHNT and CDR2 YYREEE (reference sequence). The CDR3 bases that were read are TGTGCCAGCAGCCCTCTACAGGGGAGAGACACTGAA. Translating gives CASSPLQGRDTE. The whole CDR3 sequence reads CASSPLQGRDTEAFF. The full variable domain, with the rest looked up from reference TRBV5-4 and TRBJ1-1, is ETGVTQSPTHLIKTRGQQVTLRCSSQSGHNTVSWYQQALGQGPQFIFQYYREEENGRGNFPPRFSGLQFPNYSSELNVNALELDDSALYLCASSPLQGRDTEAFFGQGTRLTVV.

The CDR3 loop reads CATSDIQTGQAQETQYF. CDR3 DNA, as far as it was read: TGTGCCACCAGTGATATCCAGACGGGACAGGCGCAAGAGACC. This chain links TRBV24-1 with TRBJ2-5; 8 bases are a match to TRBD1. The CDR3 is cut off 3 residues early in the read; its end comes from the germline J gene. From germline, CDR1 is KGHDR and CDR2 SFDVKD. Germline trimming cut 3 bases from V and 2 bases from J; bases unmatched to any gene: 10. The CDR3 is 17 residues long.

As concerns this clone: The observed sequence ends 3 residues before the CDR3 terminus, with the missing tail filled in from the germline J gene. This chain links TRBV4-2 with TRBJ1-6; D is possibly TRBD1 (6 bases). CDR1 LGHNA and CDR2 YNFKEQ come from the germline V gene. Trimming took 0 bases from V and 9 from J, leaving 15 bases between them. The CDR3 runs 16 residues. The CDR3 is CASSQEEGVSSSPLHF. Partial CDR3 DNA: TGTGCCAGCAGCCAAGAAGAGGGGGTCTCGAGTTCACCC.

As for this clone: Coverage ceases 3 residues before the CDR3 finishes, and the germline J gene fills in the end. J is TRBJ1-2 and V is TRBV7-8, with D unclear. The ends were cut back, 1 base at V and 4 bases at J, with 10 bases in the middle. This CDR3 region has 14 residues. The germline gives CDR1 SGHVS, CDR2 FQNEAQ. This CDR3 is CASSLEARSYGYTF. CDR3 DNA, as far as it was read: TGTGCCAGCAGCTTAGAGGCCAGATCCTATGGC.

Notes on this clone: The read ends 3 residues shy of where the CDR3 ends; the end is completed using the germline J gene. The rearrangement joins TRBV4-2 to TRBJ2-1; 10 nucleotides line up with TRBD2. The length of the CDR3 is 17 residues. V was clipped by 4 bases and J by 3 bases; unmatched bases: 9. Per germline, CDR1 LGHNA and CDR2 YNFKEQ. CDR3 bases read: TGTGCCAGCAGCCCTCAAGAGGAGCGGGGGGGCTACAATGAG. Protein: CASSPQEERGGYNE. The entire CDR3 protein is CASSPQEERGGYNEQFF.